Each of the 9 T cell receptor beta chains below was sequenced from the same sample in a study of blood T cells in healthy people across ages. A J-beta primer mix and a sample-barcoded 5' primer were used in a second PCR of roughly 7 to 12 cycles. MiXCR, run by TCRdb on the 5' RACE reads, gives a single entry per CDR3 protein. This sample has some 1.4 million distinct CDR3 sequences; 42% occur once, and the top ten carry 7.9%. Specimen: blood. These receptors came from a woman aged 18-29 years in good health.

This chain uses TRBV10-3 with TRBJ2-4, with 7 bases fitting TRBD1. The J call is in doubt because the DNA end fits TRBJ2-7 better. The CDR3 loop spans 16 amino acids. The V gene's germline CDR1 is ENHRY and CDR2 SYGVKD. The CDR3 DNA reads TGTGCCATCAGTGAGGTGACAGGGAACCTCTGGGACGAGCAGTACTTC. It encodes CAISEVTGNLWDEQYF.

The J gene is TRBJ2-3, the V gene TRBV7-8; 7 bases agree with TRBD1. Germline V lookup: CDR1 SGHVS, CDR2 FQNEAQ. The junction had 4 bases not matched to a gene; V was cut back by 1 base and J by 6 bases. This CDR3 spans 14 amino acids. CDR3 region: CASSLETGFDTQYF. CDR3 bases: TGTGCCAGCAGCTTAGAGACAGGGTTCGATACGCAGTATTTT.

This clonotype was seen a few times. The rearrangement joins TRBV21-1 to TRBJ2-6. TRBV21-1 is a pseudogene. This CDR3 is 15 amino acids long. Here the CDR3 reads CASTTTSSGANVLTF. As DNA, the CDR3 is TGTGCCAGCACCACTACGAGCTCTGGGGCCAACGTCCTGACTTTC.

This clonotype was counted a few times. V usage is TRBV2 and J usage is TRBJ1-1; D is uncertain. V lost 1 base and J 0 bases, leaving 3 bases between the germline ends. This CDR3 region has 13 residues. Germline-derived CDR1 and CDR2 are SNHLY and FYNNEI. CDR3 region: CASSEEVNTEAFF. The CDR3, as DNA: TGTGCCAGCAGTGAAGAGGTGAACACTGAAGCTTTCTTT.

This clonotype has a handful of counts. This sequence joins TRBV27 and TRBJ1-2; D uncertain. CDR3 length: 13 residues. Trimming stripped 0 bases from V and 4 bases from J, with 6 bases between. From germline, CDR1 is MNHEY and CDR2 SMNVEV (reference sequence). CDR3 sequence reads: CASSLSPVYGYTF. CDR3 in DNA: TGTGCCAGCAGTTTATCTCCAGTCTATGGCTACACCTTC.

V usage is TRBV27 and J usage is TRBJ2-1, with TRBD2 as a possible D gene (6 bases). The DNA end lines up better with TRBJ2-7; the J call may be wrong. The CDR3 has 14 residues. Germline CDR1 MNHEY, CDR2 SMNVEV (reference sequence). The DNA for the CDR3 is TGTGCCAGCAGGGTGGGGGGAGATTACAATGAGCAGTACTTC. This sequence encodes CASRVGGDYNEQYF.

In its sample, this clonotype was seen a few times. V usage is TRBV7-9 and J usage is TRBJ2-3; a possible D gene is TRBD1 (5 bases). There are 15 residues in the CDR3. V shed 4 bases and J shed 3 bases, with 14 bases lying between them. The germline gives CDR1 SEHNR, CDR2 FQNEAQ (reference sequence). Here the CDR3 reads CASSYRTSLTDTQYF. For the CDR3, the DNA is TGTGCCAGCAGCTACCGGACATCTTTAACAGATACGCAGTATTTT.

V usage is TRBV9 and J usage is TRBJ2-1, with 7 bases lining up with TRBD2. This CDR3 spans 17 amino acids. Trimming at V came to 0 bases and at J to 7 bases, leaving 13 bases not matched to a gene. Germline V lookup: CDR1 SGDLS, CDR2 YYNGEE. CDR3 coding DNA: TGTGCCAGCAGCGTAGTCAGGGAGGGAAAGGCCTGGAATGAGCAGTTCTTC. It translates to CASSVVREGKAWNEQFF. Full variable domain (outside the CDR3, taken from reference TRBV9 and TRBJ2-1): DSGVTQTPKHLITATGQRVTLRCSPRSGDLSVYWYQQSLDQGLQFLIQYYNGEERAKGNILERFSAQQFPDLHSELNLSSLELGDSALYFCASSVVREGKAWNEQFFGPGTRLTVL.

This rearrangement joins TRBV7-2 to TRBJ2-5; D might be TRBD1 (6 bases). The CDR3 has 14 amino acids. V was shortened by 2 bases and J by 11 bases, with 18 bases between the two germline ends. CDR1 SGHTA and CDR2 FQGNSA come from the germline V gene. The CDR3 is CASSLFGGSDEQYF. CDR3 nucleotides: TGTGCCAGCAGCTTATTTGGGGGCAGCGATGAGCAGTACTTC.